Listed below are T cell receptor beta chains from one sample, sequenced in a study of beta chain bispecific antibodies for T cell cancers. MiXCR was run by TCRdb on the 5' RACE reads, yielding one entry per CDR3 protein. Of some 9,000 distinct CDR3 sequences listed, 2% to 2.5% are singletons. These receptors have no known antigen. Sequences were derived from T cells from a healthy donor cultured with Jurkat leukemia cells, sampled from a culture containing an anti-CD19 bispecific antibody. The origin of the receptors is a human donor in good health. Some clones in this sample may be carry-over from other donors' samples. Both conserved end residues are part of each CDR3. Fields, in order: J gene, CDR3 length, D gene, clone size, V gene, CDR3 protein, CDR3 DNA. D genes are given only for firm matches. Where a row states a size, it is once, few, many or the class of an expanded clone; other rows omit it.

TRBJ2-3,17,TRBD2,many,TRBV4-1,CASSQEFSGGDRDTQYF,TGCGCCAGCAGCCAAGAATTCAGCGGGGGGGATCGAGATACGCAGTATTTT
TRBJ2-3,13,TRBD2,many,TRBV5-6,CASSLLPGGTQYF,TGTGCCAGCAGCCTTCTTCCGGGGGGTACGCAGTATTTT
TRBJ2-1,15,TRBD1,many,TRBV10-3,CAISDRDRGYNEQFF,TGTGCCATCAGTGACCGGGACAGGGGGTACAATGAGCAGTTCTTC
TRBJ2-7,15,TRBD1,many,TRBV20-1,CSARGGAGGNHEQYF,TGCAGTGCTAGAGGGGGGGCAGGGGGCAACCACGAGCAGTACTTC
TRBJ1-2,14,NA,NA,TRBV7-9,CASSLAKAVDGYTF,TGTGCCAGCAGCTTAGCGAAGGCGGTGGATGGCTACACCTTC
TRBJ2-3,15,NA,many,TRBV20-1,CSARVFGVSTDTQYF,TGCAGTGCTAGGGTTTTTGGGGTTTCCACAGATACGCAGTATTTT
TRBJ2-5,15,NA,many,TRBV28,CASTRLGGGRETQYF,TGTGCCAGCACCCGCTTGGGCGGCGGGCGCGAGACCCAGTACTTC
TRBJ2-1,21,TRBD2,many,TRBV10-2,CASSSQLRTSGGASTYNEQFF,TGCGCCAGCAGTTCTCAACTCCGGACTAGCGGGGGGGCCTCGACCTACAATGAGCAGTTCTTC
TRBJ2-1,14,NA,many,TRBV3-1,CASSQVGRPNEQFF,TGTGCCAGCAGCCAAGTAGGGCGGCCCAATGAGCAGTTCTTC
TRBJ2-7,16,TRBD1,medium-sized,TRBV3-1,CASSDPGTGGSYEQYF,TGTGCCAGCAGCGATCCCGGGACAGGGGGCTCCTACGAGCAGTACTTC
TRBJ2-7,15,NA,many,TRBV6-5,CASSDYQGSPYEQYF,TGTGCCAGCAGTGACTATCAGGGGTCCCCCTACGAGCAGTACTTC
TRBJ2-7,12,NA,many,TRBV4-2,CASSQAGSEQYF,TGTGCCAGCAGCCAAGCCGGTAGTGAGCAGTACTTC
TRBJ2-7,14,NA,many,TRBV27,CASAWAGGMREQYF,TGTGCCAGCGCCTGGGCAGGGGGGATGCGCGAGCAGTACTTC
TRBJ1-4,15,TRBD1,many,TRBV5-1,CASRSGQGTNEKLFF,TGCGCCAGCAGGTCAGGACAGGGGACTAATGAAAAACTGTTTTTT
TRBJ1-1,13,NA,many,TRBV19,CASSLVDFTEAFF,TGTGCCAGTAGTCTAGTCGACTTCACTGAAGCTTTCTTT
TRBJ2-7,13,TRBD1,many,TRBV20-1,CSARGTGTYEQYF,TGCAGTGCTAGAGGGACAGGAACCTACGAGCAGTACTTC
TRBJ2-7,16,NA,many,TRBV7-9,CASSLPRQGQDYEQYF,TGTGCCAGCAGCTTACCCCGGCAGGGGCAGGACTACGAGCAGTACTTC
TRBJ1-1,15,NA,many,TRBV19,CASSEWGEVNTEAFF,TGTGCCAGTAGTGAGTGGGGAGAGGTGAACACTGAAGCTTTCTTT
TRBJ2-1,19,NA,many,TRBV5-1,CARPLEGGQCRRPYNEQFF,TGCGCCAGACCCCTCGAGGGGGGACAATGCCGCAGGCCCTACAATGAGCAGTTCTTC
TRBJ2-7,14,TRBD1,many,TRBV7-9,CASSSDRKGDEQYF,TGTGCCAGCAGCTCGGACAGGAAGGGAGACGAGCAGTACTTC
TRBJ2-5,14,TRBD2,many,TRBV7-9,CASSFAGGLETQYF,TGTGCCAGCAGCTTTGCGGGGGGATTGGAGACCCAGTACTTC
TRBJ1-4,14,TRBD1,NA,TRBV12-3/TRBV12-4,CASSPGDRDRKLFF,TGTGCCAGCAGTCCCGGGGACAGGGACCGAAAACTGTTTTTT
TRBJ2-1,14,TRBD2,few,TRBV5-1,CASSSVAGDNEQFF,TGCGCCAGCAGCTCGGTAGCGGGGGACAATGAGCAGTTCTTC
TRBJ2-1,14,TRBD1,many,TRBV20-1,CSASTYDRGNEQFF,TGCAGTGCTTCCACCTACGACAGGGGCAATGAGCAGTTCTTC
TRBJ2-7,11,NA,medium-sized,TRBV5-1,CASSLGHEQYF,TGCGCCAGCAGCTTGGGCCACGAGCAGTACTTC
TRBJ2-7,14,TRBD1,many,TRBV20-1,CSAPALQGSYEQYF,TGCAGTGCCCCCGCCCTACAGGGGTCCTACGAGCAGTACTTC
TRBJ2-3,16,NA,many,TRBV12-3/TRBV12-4,CASTPGLSIAADTQYF,TGTGCCAGCACCCCGGGACTCTCCATCGCGGCAGATACGCAGTATTTT
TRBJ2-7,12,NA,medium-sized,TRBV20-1,CSAPGDTHEQYF,TGCAGTGCTCCCGGGGACACCCACGAGCAGTACTTC
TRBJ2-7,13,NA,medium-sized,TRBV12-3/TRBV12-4,CASSYSPSYEQYF,TGTGCCAGCAGTTACAGTCCGTCCTACGAGCAGTACTTC
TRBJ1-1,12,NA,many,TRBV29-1,CSVEKMNTEAFF,TGCAGCGTTGAGAAGATGAACACTGAAGCTTTCTTT
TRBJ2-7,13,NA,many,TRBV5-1,CASSLVRRVEQYF,TGCGCCAGCAGCTTGGTGCGGCGCGTCGAGCAGTACTTC
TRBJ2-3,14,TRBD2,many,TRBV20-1,CSAPSGDSTDTQYF,TGCAGTGCACCTAGCGGGGACAGCACAGATACGCAGTATTTT
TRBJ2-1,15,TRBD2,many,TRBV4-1,CASSQVGGGYNEQFF,TGCGCCAGCAGCCAAGTTGGCGGGGGGTACAATGAGCAGTTCTTC
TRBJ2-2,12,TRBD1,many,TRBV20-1,CSAPAGGGELFF,TGCAGTGCCCCGGCAGGGGGCGGGGAGCTGTTTTTT
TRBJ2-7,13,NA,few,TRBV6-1,CASSEGKSYEQYF,TGTGCCAGCAGTGAAGGAAAGTCCTACGAGCAGTACTTC
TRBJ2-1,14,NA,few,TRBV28,CASSSRESNNEQFF,TGTGCCAGCAGTTCACGGGAATCTAACAATGAGCAGTTCTTC
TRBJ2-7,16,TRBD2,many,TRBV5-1,CASTLLGGGAANEQYF,TGCGCCAGCACACTCCTCGGGGGGGGCGCGGCTAACGAGCAGTACTTC
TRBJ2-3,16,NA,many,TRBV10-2,CASSDRSSFATDTQYF,TGCGCCAGCAGTGACAGGTCATCGTTCGCGACAGATACGCAGTATTTT
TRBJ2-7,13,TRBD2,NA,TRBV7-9,CASSPGRGNEQYF,TGTGCCAGCAGCCCGGGGAGGGGAAACGAGCAGTACTTC
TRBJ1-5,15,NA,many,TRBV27,CASSSDGAANQPQHF,TGTGCCAGCAGTTCGGACGGGGCAGCAAATCAGCCCCAGCATTTT
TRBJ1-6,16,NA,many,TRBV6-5,CASSYGEPRVRSPLHF,TGTGCCAGCAGTTACGGGGAACCCAGGGTTCGGTCACCCCTCCACTTT
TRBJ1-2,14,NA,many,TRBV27,CASSLGESNYGYTF,TGTGCCAGCAGTCTGGGAGAATCTAACTATGGCTACACCTTC
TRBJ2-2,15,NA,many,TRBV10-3,CAISDRGRRTGELFF,TGTGCCATCAGTGATAGGGGTCGGCGCACCGGGGAGCTGTTTTTT
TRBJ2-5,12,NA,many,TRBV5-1,CASSANQETQYF,TGCGCCAGCAGCGCTAATCAAGAGACCCAGTACTTC
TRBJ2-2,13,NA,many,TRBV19,CASKVRDTGELFF,TGTGCCAGCAAAGTACGCGACACCGGGGAGCTGTTTTTT
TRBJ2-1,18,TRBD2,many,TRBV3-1,CASSHLQLRGGSYNEQFF,TGTGCCAGCAGCCACCTACAATTACGGGGGGGCTCCTACAATGAGCAGTTCTTC
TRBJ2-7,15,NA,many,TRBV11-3,CASSPDVGYSYEQYF,TGTGCCAGCAGCCCGGATGTGGGATATTCCTACGAGCAGTACTTC
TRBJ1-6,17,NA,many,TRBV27,CASTSLGGSSYNSPLHF,TGTGCCAGCACCTCCCTTGGTGGGAGCTCCTATAATTCACCCCTCCACTTT
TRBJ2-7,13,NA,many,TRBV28,CASSSHLAYEQYF,TGTGCCAGCAGTTCACACCTCGCCTACGAGCAGTACTTC
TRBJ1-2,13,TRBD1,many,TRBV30,CAWSVGTGDGYTF,TGTGCCTGGAGTGTCGGGACAGGGGATGGCTACACCTTC